These T cell receptor beta chains were read from a single sample in a study of blood T cells in healthy people across ages. TCRdb passed the 5' RACE reads through MiXCR, listing each CDR3 protein once. This sample carries 1.5 million to 2 million distinct CDR3 sequences, around 50% of them seen once, and the ten largest clones take around 2.1%. Specimen: blood. Receptors originate from a woman between 40 and 55 years old in good health. CDR3s include the opening cysteine and the closing phenylalanine or tryptophan. D genes are given only for firm matches. The size field is filled for only some rows; it gives once, few, many or a size class.

J: TRBJ2-1; D: -; size: -; V: TRBV29-1; DNA: TGCAGCGTTTTTAGCCCTGACCAGGGAAAATACGAGCAGTTCTTC; CDR3: CSVFSPDQGKYEQFF
J: TRBJ2-5; D: -; size: -; V: TRBV18; DNA: TGTGCCAGCTCACCATATGCCGTAGCCGGGGGAAGAGAGACCCAGTACTTC; CDR3: CASSPYAVAGGRETQYF
J: TRBJ2-4; D: TRBD1; size: few; V: TRBV29-1; DNA: TGCAGCGGCATAGGGACAGGGGTAGCCAAAAACATTCAGTACTTC; CDR3: CSGIGTGVAKNIQYF
J: TRBJ1-1; D: -; size: -; V: TRBV18; DNA: TGTGCCAGCTCACCACAAGGACAGCACACTGAAGCTTTCTTT; CDR3: CASSPQGQHTEAFF
J: TRBJ1-6; D: TRBD1; size: -; V: TRBV4-2; DNA: TGTGCCAGCAGCCAAGATGTGGGCGGGCAGGGGGCTCGCTCACCCCTCCACTTT; CDR3: CASSQDVGGQGARSPLHF
J: TRBJ1-5; D: TRBD1; size: once; V: TRBV4-2; DNA: TGTGCCAGCAGCCAAGAGAGTACAGGGGATCAGCCCCAGCATTTT; CDR3: CASSQESTGDQPQHF
J: TRBJ2-2; D: -; size: -; V: TRBV4-3; DNA: TGCGCCAGCAGCCAAGAGAACGGGGAGCTGTTTTTT; CDR3: CASSQENGELFF
J: TRBJ1-2; D: TRBD1; size: -; V: TRBV7-2; DNA: TGTGCCAGCAGACCGGGACAGGGGTCTAACTATGGCTACACCTTC; CDR3: CASRPGQGSNYGYTF
J: TRBJ2-3; D: TRBD2; size: -; V: TRBV10-2; DNA: TGCGCCAGCAGTGAGACAGCGGGGGCCCTCGGGACGCAGTATTTT; CDR3: CASSETAGALGTQYF
J: TRBJ2-7; D: -; size: -; V: TRBV25-1; DNA: TGTGTCAGCAGTATCGGGGCACTCGGGGACGAGCAGTACTTC; CDR3: CVSSIGALGDEQYF
J: TRBJ2-5; D: TRBD1; size: few; V: TRBV11-2; DNA: TGTGCCAGCAGCTTAGATCCGACAGGGCCGACCCAGTACTTC; CDR3: CASSLDPTGPTQYF
J: TRBJ1-1; D: TRBD1; size: few; V: TRBV5-6; DNA: TGTGCCAGCAGCTTCGACAGGGGGAGGGAAGCTTTCTTT; CDR3: CASSFDRGREAFF
J: TRBJ2-3; D: TRBD2; size: -; V: TRBV20-1; DNA: TGCAGTGCTAGAGAGGGGAGCGTAGCGGGGAGTACAGATACGCAGTATTTT; CDR3: CSAREGSVAGSTDTQYF
J: TRBJ2-7; D: -; size: few; V: TRBV6-2/TRBV6-3; DNA: TGTGCCAGCAGTTACTCGGGCGTGCAGACCTACGAGCAGTACTTC; CDR3: CASSYSGVQTYEQYF
J: TRBJ1-2; D: TRBD1; size: few; V: TRBV7-2; DNA: TGTGCCAGCAGCTTAGGGGGGACAGGGGGGGGCTACACCTTC; CDR3: CASSLGGTGGGYTF
J: TRBJ1-2; D: TRBD1; size: -; V: TRBV3-1; DNA: TGTGCCAGCAGCCTCATGACAGGGAGCGATGGCTACACCTTC; CDR3: CASSLMTGSDGYTF
J: TRBJ2-1; D: -; size: -; V: TRBV18; DNA: TGTGCCAGCTCACCAGATAGCCCCGGACTGGCGCAGTTCTTC; CDR3: CASSPDSPGLAQFF
J: TRBJ2-5; D: -; size: few; V: TRBV2; DNA: TGTGCCAGCAGTGCAGTCCGGGACCGCTTACAAGAGACCCAGTACTTC; CDR3: CASSAVRDRLQETQYF
J: TRBJ2-7; D: -; size: -; V: TRBV12-3/TRBV12-4; DNA: TGTGCCAGCAGCTTCTCCCCCGCGGGGAGCGAGCAGTACTTC; CDR3: CASSFSPAGSEQYF
J: TRBJ2-7; D: -; size: -; V: TRBV2; DNA: TGTGCCAGCAGAGTGGGGCGGGAAGGGTACGAGCAGTACTTC; CDR3: CASRVGREGYEQYF
J: TRBJ2-3; D: -; size: -; V: TRBV18; DNA: TGTGCCAGCTCACCGGTCAGCCGAGATACGCAGTATTTT; CDR3: CASSPVSRDTQYF
J: TRBJ1-2; D: -; size: -; V: TRBV29-1; DNA: TGCAGCGTTGAGGGGGTGGTCTCCGGTAGTGGCTACACCTTC; CDR3: CSVEGVVSGSGYTF
J: TRBJ2-1; D: TRBD2; size: -; V: TRBV4-3; DNA: TGCGCCAGCAGCCAAGACCCTAGCGGGGATCGGCAGTTCTTC; CDR3: CASSQDPSGDRQFF
J: TRBJ1-6; D: -; size: -; V: TRBV20-1; DNA: TGCAGTGCTAGAGATGCACAGGGTGCCTATAATTCACCCCTCCACTTT; CDR3: CSARDAQGAYNSPLHF
J: TRBJ2-1; D: -; size: once; V: TRBV15; DNA: TGTGCCACCAGCAGAGATTCGGAGACCCAGTTCTTC; CDR3: CATSRDSETQFF
J: TRBJ1-6; D: -; size: few; V: TRBV5-1; DNA: TGCGCCAGCAGCTTGGACAGACAGGTCTATAATTCACCCCTCCACTTT; CDR3: CASSLDRQVYNSPLHF
J: TRBJ2-3; D: TRBD2; size: -; V: TRBV24-1; DNA: TGTGCCACCAGTGGGACTAGCGGGAGCACAGATACGCAGTATTTT; CDR3: CATSGTSGSTDTQYF
J: TRBJ2-1; D: -; size: -; V: TRBV5-6; DNA: TGTGCCAGCAAAGACATCGGGAGAAATGAGCAGTTCTTC; CDR3: CASKDIGRNEQFF
J: TRBJ2-6; D: TRBD1; size: -; V: TRBV5-5; DNA: TGTGCCAGCGTAGGAGGGACAGGGATCTCTGGGGCCAACGTCCTGACTTTC; CDR3: CASVGGTGISGANVLTF
J: TRBJ2-7; D: TRBD1; size: -; V: TRBV7-9; DNA: TGTGCCAGCAGCCCGGGGACAGGGGTATTAGAGGAGCAGTACTTC; CDR3: CASSPGTGVLEEQYF
J: TRBJ2-1; D: -; size: -; V: TRBV20-1; DNA: TGCAGTGCTCCAATTGGGGGGGGGGGGGCGTGGGCTAATGAGCAGTTCTTC; CDR3: CSAPIGGGGAWANEQFF
J: TRBJ1-5; D: -; size: once; V: TRBV6-1; DNA: TGTGCCGCCCGCGACGGGATCTCAAATCAGCCCCAGCATTTT; CDR3: CAARDGISNQPQHF
J: TRBJ1-6; D: -; size: -; V: TRBV7-9; DNA: TGTGCCAGCAGCTTACCCGCGACAGGAAATTCACCCCTCCACTTT; CDR3: CASSLPATGNSPLHF
J: TRBJ2-7; D: -; size: -; V: TRBV7-9; DNA: TGTGCCAGCAGCCGTATGGGGCCCTACGAGCAGTACTTC; CDR3: CASSRMGPYEQYF
J: TRBJ1-2; D: -; size: -; V: TRBV5-1; DNA: TGCGCCAGCAGCGCTGGTGGAGGGATGTATGGCCACACCTTC; CDR3: CASSAGGGMYGHTF
J: TRBJ2-3; D: -; size: -; V: TRBV20-1; DNA: TGCAGTGCTAGAGATTGGCTAGCAGGGGGGCCAGCCACAGATACGCAGTATTTT; CDR3: CSARDWLAGGPATDTQYF
J: TRBJ1-1; D: -; size: few; V: TRBV15; DNA: TGTGCCACCAGCAGAGATATCGCAGGAAAGAACACTGAAGCTTTCTTT; CDR3: CATSRDIAGKNTEAFF
J: TRBJ2-1; D: TRBD2; size: -; V: TRBV4-2; DNA: TGTGCCAGCAGCCAAGGCCCCGGGGAGGGAGCCTACAATGAGCAGTTCTTC; CDR3: CASSQGPGEGAYNEQFF
J: TRBJ2-7; D: -; size: -; V: TRBV27; DNA: TGTGCCAGCAGTTTACGTCCGGCTAGGGGGAGGAGCGAGCAGTACTTC; CDR3: CASSLRPARGRSEQYF
J: TRBJ1-4; D: -; size: few; V: TRBV4-3; DNA: TGCGCCAGCAGCCAAGACACAGCCTCCTACCGGGTCGAACTGTTTTTT; CDR3: CASSQDTASYRVELFF
J: TRBJ2-5; D: TRBD2; size: -; V: TRBV7-2; DNA: TGTGCCAGCAGCAAAGCCGGGACTAGCGGGGGGCAAGAGACCCAGTACTTC; CDR3: CASSKAGTSGGQETQYF
J: TRBJ2-7; D: -; size: few; V: TRBV3-1; DNA: TGTGCCAGCAGCCAAGGCGTAGCAACCTACGAGCAGTACTTC; CDR3: CASSQGVATYEQYF
J: TRBJ2-7; D: -; size: -; V: TRBV6-2/TRBV6-3; DNA: TGTGCCAACAGTTACGTCCTACCCTACGAGCAGTACTTC; CDR3: CANSYVLPYEQYF
J: TRBJ2-3; D: -; size: -; V: TRBV20-1; DNA: TGCAGTGCCCAGCACCTCCCAGATACGCAGTATTTT; CDR3: CSAQHLPDTQYF
J: TRBJ2-5; D: TRBD2; size: few; V: TRBV7-2; DNA: TGTGCCAGCAGCTTAAGACTAGCGGGGGGGCGGGAGACCCAGTACTTC; CDR3: CASSLRLAGGRETQYF
J: TRBJ1-2; D: -; size: -; V: TRBV9; DNA: TGTGCCAGTCGGCTAACCCCCGACAATCAATATGGCTACACCTTC; CDR3: CASRLTPDNQYGYTF
J: TRBJ2-5; D: -; size: few; V: TRBV9; DNA: TGTGCCAGCAGCGTTTTCGAGCGGCCCTCACGGGAGACCCAGTACTTC; CDR3: CASSVFERPSRETQYF
J: TRBJ2-5; D: TRBD2; size: -; V: TRBV9; DNA: TGTGCCAGCAGCTCAGGGACTACGAGACAAGAGACCCAGTACTTC; CDR3: CASSSGTTRQETQYF
J: TRBJ2-3; D: TRBD2; size: -; V: TRBV15; DNA: TGTGCCACCAGCAGAGGTGATAGCGGGGCCAATACGCAGTATTTT; CDR3: CATSRGDSGANTQYF